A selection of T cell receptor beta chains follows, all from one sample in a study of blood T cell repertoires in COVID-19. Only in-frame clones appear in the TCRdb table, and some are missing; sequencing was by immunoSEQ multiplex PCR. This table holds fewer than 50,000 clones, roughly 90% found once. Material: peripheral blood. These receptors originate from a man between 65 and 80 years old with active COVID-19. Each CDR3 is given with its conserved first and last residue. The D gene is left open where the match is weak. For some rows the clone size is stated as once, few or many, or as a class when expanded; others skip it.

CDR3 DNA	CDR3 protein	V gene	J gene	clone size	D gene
TGTGCCAGCAGCTTGGCGCGGGACCACGAGCAGTACTTC	CASSLARDHEQYF	TRBV5-4	TRBJ2-7	NA	NA
TGTGCCAGCAGCGGACAACCGCGCTACACCTTC	CASSGQPRYTF	TRBV13	TRBJ1-2	NA	NA
TGTGCCAGCAGCCGGAGCTCCTATAATTCACCCCTCCACTTT	CASSRSSYNSPLHF	TRBV14	TRBJ1-6	NA	NA
TGTGCCAGCTCACCAGGCGGGGAAAACATTCAGTACTTC	CASSPGGENIQYF	TRBV18	TRBJ2-4	NA	NA
TGTGCCAGCAGCTTAGTCAGCGGCCCTAGGAACACCGGGGAGCTGTTTTTT	CASSLVSGPRNTGELFF	TRBV7-2	TRBJ2-2	NA	NA
TGCACCAGCAGCCGGGGACTAGCGGGCTCCGGGGAGCTGTTTTTT	CTSSRGLAGSGELFF	TRBV1	TRBJ2-2	NA	NA
TGTGCCAGCAGCCTCCGGGACTCCCTCTCCTACGAGCAGTACTTC	CASSLRDSLSYEQYF	TRBV14	TRBJ2-7	NA	NA
TGTGCCAGCAGTTATGGGGGCCCAGGGGGCGATCGGTTGGCTTTCTTT	CASSYGGPGGDRLAFF	TRBV6-6	TRBJ1-1	NA	TRBD1
TGTGCCAGCAGCTTAGTTGGGGCTCGGACTGAAGCTTTCTTT	CASSLVGARTEAFF	TRBV7-2	TRBJ1-1	NA	NA
TGTGCCAGCAGCTTAGAGGGTGCGGGGGGACCCTACGAGCAGTACTTC	CASSLEGAGGPYEQYF	TRBV11-2	TRBJ2-7	NA	TRBD2
TGTGCCAGCAGTGAGGGCTTGGTCTATGGCTACACCTTC	CASSEGLVYGYTF	TRBV6-2/TRBV6-3	TRBJ1-2	once	NA
TGTGCCAGCAGCATCGGGACTACCTACGAGCAGTACTTC	CASSIGTTYEQYF	TRBV9	TRBJ2-7	NA	TRBD2
TGCGCCAGCAGCCAAGAACAGGTCTCTGGGGCCAACGTCCTGACTTTC	CASSQEQVSGANVLTF	TRBV4-3	TRBJ2-6	NA	NA
TGTGCCAGCAGTTTGGGCCCCTGGGCTGAAGCTTTCTTT	CASSLGPWAEAFF	TRBV6-5	TRBJ1-1	once	NA
TGTGCCACCAGTGATTTCGGGAGCTTGGCTTTCTTT	CATSDFGSLAFF	TRBV24-1	TRBJ1-1	NA	NA
TGTGCCAGCAGTTCCTGGGGACAAAGCTCCTACAATGAGCAGTTCTTC	CASSSWGQSSYNEQFF	TRBV6-5	TRBJ2-1	NA	NA
TGCGCCAGCAGCCCGCAGAGGGCCAATGAGCAGTTCTTC	CASSPQRANEQFF	TRBV4-3	TRBJ2-1	NA	NA
TGTGCCAGCAGCGAGGGACAGGGGAAAGAGACCCAGTACTTC	CASSEGQGKETQYF	TRBV7-2	TRBJ2-5	NA	TRBD1
TGCGCCAGCAGTGTTACGGGAGGGGTCGCCTACAATGAGCAGTTCTTC	CASSVTGGVAYNEQFF	TRBV5-1	TRBJ2-1	once	TRBD2
TGCGCCAGCAGTCCCCAGGTGGGGGGGCGTCAGCCCCAGCATTTT	CASSPQVGGRQPQHF	TRBV5-1	TRBJ1-5	NA	NA
TGTGCCAGCAGCTCGAGGACAGGGGATTACGAGCAGTACTTC	CASSSRTGDYEQYF	TRBV11-2	TRBJ2-7	NA	TRBD1
TGTGCCAGCAGTTCCGACCCTTCCCGGACAGGAAACCACGAGCAGTACTTC	CASSSDPSRTGNHEQYF	TRBV28	TRBJ2-7	NA	TRBD1
TGTGCCAGCAGCCCCCAGCGGGGGGGCGCGGAGACCCAGTACTTC	CASSPQRGGAETQYF	TRBV7-3	TRBJ2-5	NA	TRBD2
TGTGCCAGCAGTTACGGGACAGGGGGGCACAATGAGCAGTTCTTC	CASSYGTGGHNEQFF	TRBV6-5	TRBJ2-1	NA	TRBD1
TGTGCCAGCAGCTCGGAGGTATTCGGTGGAAACACCATATATTTT	CASSSEVFGGNTIYF	TRBV7-2	TRBJ1-3	NA	NA
TGTGCCAGCAAATCAGTGGTCAGGGGATCTCAGCCCCAGCATTTT	CASKSVVRGSQPQHF	TRBV28	TRBJ1-5	few	NA
TGTGCCAGCAGCCACCCAGTGACAGCAATGAACACTGAAGCTTTCTTT	CASSHPVTAMNTEAFF	TRBV11-2	TRBJ1-1	NA	NA
TGTGCCAGCAGCTTCGGACAGGGGAAGGGGAACACTGAAGCTTTCTTT	CASSFGQGKGNTEAFF	TRBV5-5	TRBJ1-1	NA	TRBD1
TGTGCCAGCAGAGTACTAGCGGGGGGGCCCGGTACGCAGTATTTT	CASRVLAGGPGTQYF	TRBV28	TRBJ2-3	NA	TRBD2
TGTGCCAGCAGCTTCAGGGGGCAGAAAAACATTCAGTACTTC	CASSFRGQKNIQYF	TRBV13	TRBJ2-4	NA	TRBD1
TGCGCCAGCAGCCCTCTCCAGGGAGGGAACTATGGCTACACCTTC	CASSPLQGGNYGYTF	TRBV4-1	TRBJ1-2	NA	NA
TGTGCCAGCAGCTTGGTGGGCCGGGGTTCGGGCGAGACCCAGTACTTC	CASSLVGRGSGETQYF	TRBV5-6	TRBJ2-5	NA	NA
TGTGCCAGCAGCCAAGAAGCGGGGTTCAATCAGCCCCAGCATTTT	CASSQEAGFNQPQHF	TRBV3-1/TRBV3-2	TRBJ1-5	NA	NA
TGTGCCAGCAGCCAAGATCAGGGACTAGCGGGGCTCAATGAGCAGTTCTTC	CASSQDQGLAGLNEQFF	TRBV14	TRBJ2-1	NA	TRBD2
TGCGCCAGCAGGGTTAGCGGGGGCACGAACACCGGGGAGCTGTTTTTT	CASRVSGGTNTGELFF	TRBV10-2	TRBJ2-2	NA	TRBD2
TGTGCCAGCAGCGGGGACAGGCGATTTGAAAAACTGTTTTTT	CASSGDRRFEKLFF	TRBV6-2/TRBV6-3	TRBJ1-4	NA	TRBD1
TGTGCCAGCAGTGGGCGGACTAGCGGGATTAATGAGCAGTTCTTC	CASSGRTSGINEQFF	TRBV6-6	TRBJ2-1	NA	TRBD2
TGTGCCAGCAGTGATCCTGGACAGGGGAGCTCCTATAATTCACCCCTCCACTTT	CASSDPGQGSSYNSPLHF	TRBV28	TRBJ1-6	NA	TRBD1
TGTGCCAGCAGCTCTCGGGACAGCTACGAGCAGTACTTC	CASSSRDSYEQYF	TRBV11-2	TRBJ2-7	NA	TRBD1
TGCGCCAGCAGATCCCAGCTAGCGGGGGGGCCGTATACGCAGTATTTT	CASRSQLAGGPYTQYF	TRBV5-1	TRBJ2-3	NA	TRBD2
TGTGCCAGCAGTTTGGCAGGCTTTCGCAGGCAGGAGCAGTACTTC	CASSLAGFRRQEQYF	TRBV28	TRBJ2-7	NA	NA
TGCGCCAGCAGCTCGGGACAGGGTTTCGCGAACACCGGGGAGCTGTTTTTT	CASSSGQGFANTGELFF	TRBV5-1	TRBJ2-2	NA	TRBD1
TGTGCCAGCGGCATCGCACCGTACGAGCAGTACTTC	CASGIAPYEQYF	TRBV12-3/TRBV12-4	TRBJ2-7	NA	NA
TGTGCCAGCAGCGGCGGACAGGGGGCGGGGAACACTGAAGCTTTCTTT	CASSGGQGAGNTEAFF	TRBV9	TRBJ1-1	NA	TRBD1
TGTGCCAGCAGCTTACCTAATCTAGCGGGCACAGATACGCAGTATTTT	CASSLPNLAGTDTQYF	TRBV7-2	TRBJ2-3	NA	TRBD2